This T cell receptor (beta chain) was observed in a study of technical replicates of blood from four donors. The protocol was immunoSEQ multiplex PCR, while the TCRdb copy is restricted to in-frame clones and leaves out a portion. The sample yields just under 45,000 clones, around 97% seen once. CDR3 length: 15 amino acids. V dropped 4 bases and J dropped 1; count of bases not matched to a gene: 3. The chain joins TRBV23-1 to TRBJ2-3, with 9 bases identical to TRBD2. TRBV23-1 has ORF status, its function being uncertain. The TCR was taken from a human donor in good health. Sequenced material: T cells isolated from PBMCs. The chain's CDR3 is CASSPLAGRTDTQYF. The CDR3 DNA is TGCGCCAGCAGTCCCCTAGCGGGGCGCACAGATACGCAGTATTTT.